What follows describes a single T cell receptor beta chain. Its cognate antigen has yet to be identified. No clone much larger than this one lies a single base away; base qualities are absent. The library was made by the immunoSEQ multiplex PCR assay. For the multiplex PCR, a mixture combining 60 forward primers for TCR Vbeta segments and 13 reverse primers for TCR Jbeta segments was used. The CDR3 region of rearranged TCR beta genes was amplified from genomic DNA by a multiplex PCR assay. On the Illumina HiSeq System, the amplified TCR beta libraries were sequenced as 87-base-pair reads. The original pipeline was this. A later analysis tallied about 77 million unique TCR beta chains across the 650 to 750 repertoires, and some 12 million of those chains were shared by two or more donors. To remove PCR and sequencing errors, raw reads were error-corrected and collapsed into unique sequences using a nearest-neighbor algorithm that merged closely related sequences. CDR3 sequences were aligned to IMGT reference sequences to assign V, D and J gene segments. Each retained sequence needed at least a six-nucleotide match to both a V gene segment and a J gene segment. A rearrangement was called productive if the CDR3 had no stop codons and remained in frame with V and J, and every other rearrangement was called non-productive. Following IMGT convention, CDR3 was defined as the stretch from the second conserved V-encoded cysteine up to the conserved J-encoded phenylalanine. Sequences without an unambiguous match to a single V gene segment were excluded from the earlier analysis of approximately 600 of the donors. In an earlier analysis of 587 of the donors, V segments were called functional above 56.7% productive rearrangements and were called segregating when the between-donor standard deviation exceeded 5%. A statistical classification framework was developed to diagnose cytomegalovirus status using the catalog of TCR beta chain sequences. In a later analysis, TCR nucleotide sequences were compared against IMGT/GENE-DB human TR gene sequences so that V and J genes could be assigned. The TCRdist pipeline was used in a later analysis to assign CDR3 sequences and most-parsimonious VDJ recombination scenarios. In a later analysis, every TCR beta chain was defined by the combination of its CDR3 amino acid sequence and its V-gene family, and reads without a unique V-gene family were dropped. As a way to deal with suspected cross-contamination and a sequencing artifact, a later analysis dropped 450 to 600 nucleotide sequences that were highly shared and had low generation probability. A later analysis calculated a clonal expansion index for each public chain from normalized within-repertoire ranks of inferred template counts. A later analysis computed generation probabilities with a VDJ recombination model fitted to out-of-frame rearrangements, and checked the results against IGoR. Hypergeometric tests were used in a later analysis to score TCR-TCR, TCR-HLA and TCR-CMV co-occurrence, with a repertoire-size bias correction applied to the TCR pairs. To estimate false discovery rates, a later analysis permuted the HLA or CMV assignments 20 times. In a later analysis, co-occurring TCRs were grouped using DBSCAN, with TCRdist sequence similarity added in when clustering inside HLA-allele-positive subsets. Repertoires with fewer than 30,000 or more than 120,000 public chains, plus five repertoires with anomalous nucleotide sharing, were excluded from co-occurrence clustering. Sourced from immuneACCESS, this table was stored by TCRdb with only in-frame sequences that have V and J called. A share of the clones is absent; for the studies checked, an unresolved V gene accounts for under half, and the remainder has no known explanation. V and J calls and clone size are given by that table; D and trimming were obtained from the DNA. The sample yields more than 95,000 clones; 70% to 85% were counted once. The leading ten clones occupy 10% to 15% of the sample.

These data come from a study of cytomegalovirus exposure and HLA in healthy donors (dated by TCRdb to between 2016 and 2019). At the level of the whole study: An earlier analysis of roughly 630 of the donors reported 250 to 350 Gb of sequence data and about 100 million unique TCR beta sequences from some 180 million T cells. An early release covering about 600 HLA-typed donors comprised approximately 300 gigabases of sequencing data and roughly 86 million unique TCR sequences. Of the roughly 400 genotyped donors, approximately 80% were placed in the genetic ancestry cluster associated with self-reported Caucasian donors. The study aimed to test whether cataloging public T cell receptors could reveal signatures of past pathogen exposure. The study profiled the T cell repertoires of around 700 subjects by immunosequencing and related them to cytomegalovirus serostatus. A separate validation cohort of roughly 130 different subjects was used in addition to the roughly 670-subject first cohort. To predict cytomegalovirus infection status, the study combined high-throughput TCR immunosequencing, statistical association of individual TCRs with disease status, and machine learning. To study patterns of TCR occurrence, a later analysis re-analyzed previously published TCR beta repertoires from 600 to 750 donors and added high-resolution HLA genotyping. The later analysis used no new phenotypic data to find candidate immune exposures, relying instead on TCR beta sequences and their occurrence across donors. In an earlier analysis of a few hundred of the donors, high-throughput TCR beta sequencing was used to judge whether each TCR beta V gene segment behaved as functional or pseudogenic. Alongside the repertoire data, information on donor age, sex, ethnicity and CMV serostatus was compiled. In a later genetic analysis, genome-wide SNP genotypes for about three fifths of the 666 donors were used, and that subset was treated as a discovery cohort. Every discovery cohort repertoire had been produced on one sequencing platform. HLA typing included class I and class II loci at four-digit resolution. The number of typed donors differed by locus: roughly 620-630 for A, B, C, DRB1 and DQB1; approximately 540 for DQA1; around 580 for DPA1; and roughly 490 for DPB1. Several DR-DQ haplotypes were treated as single units for association and clustering because of strong linkage in the cohort. Among roughly 400 genotyped donors of the cohort, an average of approximately 250,000 unique TCR beta nucleotide sequences were sequenced per donor, roughly 18% of them non-productive.

The cohort comprised some 680 healthy bone marrow donors. All cohort members were sampled while nominally healthy, although unrecorded immune exposures were likely present. The donor tested CMV seropositive, placing the donor among the 290 or so seropositive members of the cohort. A peripheral blood sample was collected from each donor, and TCR beta sequencing was performed on peripheral blood mononuclear cells. The Qiagen DNeasy Blood Extraction Kit was used to extract genomic DNA from the blood cell samples. The investigation overall reported the following: Compared with equally common non-associated chains, HLA-associated TCR beta chains in a later analysis were more clonally expanded and had lower generation probabilities. A group of highly shared sequence variants was considered likely to be a technical artifact of the sequencing pipeline. The authors suggested that the approach could potentially be extended to other disease states and immunological phenotypes. Some IMGT-functional V segments, including TRBV6-2 and TRBV6-3, could not be distinguished by the 87-base-pair reads and were therefore excluded. Assigning TCR associations to individual alleles was difficult when HLA alleles, especially DR and DQ, strongly co-occurred. A later analysis associated about 16,000 TCR beta sequences with specific HLA alleles at a false discovery rate of 0.05. V-gene and J-gene trimming of TCR beta chains was associated with a missense DCLRE1C variant in a later genetic analysis, and the association was replicated in an independent cohort. Correlated functional status among segregating V segments might be attributable to linkage disequilibrium, but an unknown experimental factor could not be ruled out. In vitro tests confirmed that a few of the cytomegalovirus-associated TCR beta chains recognize cytomegalovirus antigens. Because some donors lacked HLA typing at each locus, the association tests relied only on the typed subset. In a later analysis, the rate of TCR association differed among HLA loci, with DRB1 alleles having the most associated TCRs and HLA-C alleles having the fewest. In this cohort, only TCR beta chains were sequenced, and detectable features were limited by the absence of alpha or paired-chain data. According to a later genetic analysis, donors in an Asian-associated ancestry cluster had fewer N-insertions in productive TCRs than the approximately 670-donor mean. Several of the top co-occurrence clusters appeared to be linked to parvovirus B19, influenza, CMV and Epstein-Barr virus, according to a later analysis. Across donors, most TCR sequences were observed very rarely, whereas some public TCRs were present in many individuals. A further reported finding was that TCR beta sequences accurately predicted the HLA-A and HLA-B alleles for most subjects in the first cohort. In both the original and validation cohorts, the classifier was reported to diagnose cytomegalovirus status with high specificity and sensitivity. Some 16 rarely observed V segments, including chromosome 9 orphons, were excluded from the earlier analysis of several hundred of the donors because counts were too low. The study gave a list of roughly 150 TCR beta chains associated with cytomegalovirus. Presence/absence analyses assumed roughly uniform sequencing depth across donors, an assumption that may not hold. A later analysis found that most CMV-associated TCR beta chains appeared HLA-restricted, with HLA associations seemingly driven largely by CMV exposure. In an earlier analysis of more than 500 of the donors, most TCR beta V segments appeared in productive rearrangements about 87% or about 30% of the time, broadly matching IMGT annotations. For the cohort, immune exposure information was limited to CMV serostatus.

Its CDR3 holds 14 amino acids, cysteine through phenylalanine. Of all the DNA, just the CDR3 is kept, 42 bases in frame from base 1. Here V drops 5 bases and J drops 4 bases, and the junction holds 3 bases not matched to any gene. The germline V gene yields KGHSH for CDR1 and LQKENI for CDR2. The sample was PBMCs. This receptor was obtained from a woman aged 35 to 49 in good health and CMV-seropositive. The chain joins TRBV18 to TRBJ2-1, with 9 junctional bases fitting TRBD1. Here the CDR3 is given as CASSSTGGYNEQFF. Read as DNA, the sequence is TGTGCCAGCTCATCGACAGGGGGGTACAATGAGCAGTTCTTC.